A selection of T cell receptor beta chains follows, all from one sample in a study of beta chain features in type 1 diabetes. The data were produced by immunoSEQ multiplex PCR, yet TCRdb's version contains in-frame clones alone and is incomplete. The data hold hundreds of thousands of clones, with 15% observed a single time. The source material was naive CD4+ T cells from blood. These receptors were collected from a man younger than 35 in good health. The CDR3 runs from the conserved cysteine through the conserved F or W. A D gene is named only where the DNA matches it firmly. Only some rows state a clone size, as once, few, many or a class for expanded clones.

abundance,j_gene,v_gene,d_gene,CDR3aa,CDR3nt
NA,TRBJ2-1,TRBV28,NA,CASSLRAKQFF,TGTGCCAGCAGTTTAAGGGCCAAGCAGTTCTTC
few,TRBJ1-1,TRBV19,NA,CASSPGGDGTEAFF,TGTGCCAGTAGTCCGGGGGGCGATGGCACTGAAGCTTTCTTT
few,TRBJ2-7,TRBV9,TRBD2,CASSVGSGGAHEQYF,TGTGCCAGCAGCGTAGGGAGCGGGGGGGCTCACGAGCAGTACTTC
few,TRBJ2-3,TRBV5-4,NA,CASRRDLSTDTQYF,TGTGCCAGCAGACGGGACCTGAGCACAGATACGCAGTATTTT
few,TRBJ2-5,TRBV7-9,NA,CASSYSLGRGAQYF,TGTGCCAGCAGCTACTCACTGGGGAGGGGGGCCCAGTACTTC
NA,TRBJ2-7,TRBV5-1,TRBD1,CASSFGQGYLSYEQYF,TGCGCCAGCAGCTTCGGACAGGGGTACTTATCCTACGAGCAGTACTTC
NA,TRBJ1-6,TRBV30,NA,CAWSREGVNSPLHF,TGTGCCTGGAGTCGCGAAGGGGTTAATTCACCCCTCCACTTT
NA,TRBJ2-3,TRBV7-2,NA,CASRADTQYF,TGTGCCAGCAGGGCAGATACGCAGTATTTT
NA,TRBJ1-2,TRBV19,NA,CASSKSVNRQNYGYTF,TGTGCCAGTAGTAAAAGTGTGAACAGGCAAAACTATGGCTACACCTTC
few,TRBJ2-2,TRBV5-1,NA,CASSKDPGPNTGELFF,TGCGCCAGCAGCAAAGACCCCGGGCCGAACACCGGGGAGCTGTTTTTT
few,TRBJ2-1,TRBV5-1,NA,CASSANPGGMGSYNEQFF,TGCGCCAGCAGCGCAAATCCAGGTGGCATGGGCTCCTACAATGAGCAGTTCTTC
few,TRBJ2-5,TRBV10-3,NA,CAISDTDWTQYF,TGTGCCATCAGTGATACGGACTGGACCCAGTACTTC
few,TRBJ1-2,TRBV19,TRBD1,CASALQGTTNYGYTF,TGTGCCAGTGCCTTACAGGGGACAACAAACTATGGCTACACCTTC
NA,TRBJ2-3,TRBV4-1,TRBD1,CASSQPGTGARDTQYF,TGCGCCAGCAGCCAACCCGGGACAGGGGCTCGGGATACGCAGTATTTT
NA,TRBJ1-5,TRBV7-8,NA,CASSLAGGLSNQPQHF,TGTGCCAGCAGCTTAGCTGGGGGCCTTAGCAATCAGCCCCAGCATTTT
NA,TRBJ2-7,TRBV4-3,NA,CASSQARARGSSYEQYF,TGCGCCAGCAGCCAAGCCCGTGCCCGCGGCAGCTCCTACGAGCAGTACTTC
NA,TRBJ2-2,TRBV9,NA,CASSVVGPGAGTGELFF,TGTGCCAGCAGCGTAGTAGGCCCTGGCGCGGGCACCGGGGAGCTGTTTTTT
NA,TRBJ2-7,TRBV2,TRBD1,CASTRDRGREQYF,TGTGCCAGCACCCGGGACAGGGGGCGCGAGCAGTACTTC
NA,TRBJ1-1,TRBV6-6,NA,CASSYPHSDTEAFF,TGTGCCAGCAGTTACCCTCACAGTGACACTGAAGCTTTCTTT
few,TRBJ2-1,TRBV4-3,TRBD1,CASSRRMGQGDFTSSYNEQFF,TGCGCCAGCAGCCGTAGAATGGGACAGGGGGACTTCACGAGCTCCTACAATGAGCAGTTCTTC
NA,TRBJ2-7,TRBV29-1,TRBD1,CSGFVGRGQGYEQYF,TGCAGCGGGTTTGTAGGCAGGGGGCAAGGCTACGAGCAGTACTTC
NA,TRBJ2-7,TRBV10-3,NA,CAISEWGGSSYEQYF,TGTGCCATCAGTGAGTGGGGCGGGTCATCCTACGAGCAGTACTTC
few,TRBJ1-5,TRBV19,NA,CASTLRVDQPQHF,TGTGCCAGTACCCTAAGGGTCGATCAGCCCCAGCATTTT
few,TRBJ1-5,TRBV4-3,NA,CASSQDRKTPYSNQPQHF,TGCGCCAGCAGCCAAGATCGGAAGACACCGTATAGCAATCAGCCCCAGCATTTT
few,TRBJ2-2,TRBV7-6,TRBD2,CASSQKRAGVSVGELFF,TGTGCCAGCAGCCAAAAGAGGGCGGGAGTGTCGGTCGGGGAGCTGTTTTTT
few,TRBJ2-3,TRBV4-1,NA,CASSQDGRTSDTQYF,TGCGCCAGCAGCCAAGATGGGAGGACCTCAGATACGCAGTATTTT
NA,TRBJ1-2,TRBV5-4,TRBD1,CASSLAAGGNYGYTF,TGTGCCAGCAGCTTGGCAGCAGGGGGCAACTATGGCTACACCTTC
many,TRBJ2-7,TRBV7-9,NA,CVRPEAYEQYF,TGTGTTAGACCGGAGGCCTACGAGCAGTACTTC
few,TRBJ2-7,TRBV11-2,TRBD2,CASSSLAGPFYEQYF,TGTGCCAGCAGCAGCCTAGCGGGACCTTTCTACGAGCAGTACTTC
few,TRBJ2-3,TRBV7-2,NA,CASSLAYLQGTDTQYF,TGTGCCAGCAGCCTAGCTTACCTACAGGGCACAGATACGCAGTATTTT
NA,TRBJ1-6,TRBV9,TRBD1,CASSVEAQGKSGSPLHF,TGTGCCAGCAGCGTAGAAGCACAGGGGAAAAGCGGGTCACCCCTCCACTTT
few,TRBJ2-5,TRBV11-2,TRBD2,CASSLTSSQETQYF,TGTGCCAGCAGCTTGACTAGCAGTCAAGAGACCCAGTACTTC
few,TRBJ2-4,TRBV4-2,NA,CASSLRIAKNIQYF,TGTGCCAGCAGCCTAAGGATAGCCAAAAACATTCAGTACTTC
NA,TRBJ2-3,TRBV14,TRBD1,CASSPRTGALVGTDTQYF,TGTGCCAGCAGCCCGCGGACAGGGGCCCTCGTTGGGACAGATACGCAGTATTTT
NA,TRBJ2-3,TRBV15,NA,CATSRDPTRTDTQYF,TGTGCCACCAGCAGAGACCCGACCCGCACAGATACGCAGTATTTT
NA,TRBJ1-2,TRBV4-1,TRBD1,CASSQRSTGWGRGDRYTF,TGCGCCAGCAGCCAAAGATCGACAGGGTGGGGAAGGGGAGATCGCTACACCTTC
NA,TRBJ1-2,TRBV29-1,NA,CSGKGVRGYGYTF,TGCAGCGGCAAGGGAGTCCGGGGCTATGGCTACACCTTC
few,TRBJ2-6,TRBV28,TRBD1,CASSLTGGRGSGANVLTF,TGTGCCAGCAGTCTCACAGGGGGCAGGGGCTCTGGGGCCAACGTCCTGACTTTC
few,TRBJ2-7,TRBV11-2,TRBD2,CASSLGLAGYEQYF,TGTGCCAGCAGCTTAGGACTAGCGGGGTACGAGCAGTACTTC
NA,TRBJ1-1,TRBV12-5,NA,CASGSEGLAFF,TGTGCTAGTGGTTCGGAGGGCTTAGCTTTCTTT
few,TRBJ1-3,TRBV5-1,TRBD1,CASSSSPGQLSGNTIYF,TGCGCCAGCAGCTCTTCCCCGGGACAGCTCTCCGGAAACACCATATATTTT
NA,TRBJ1-5,TRBV5-1,NA,CASSLDRDQPQHF,TGCGCCAGCAGCTTGGACCGGGATCAGCCCCAGCATTTT
NA,TRBJ1-5,TRBV30,TRBD1,CAWTSTGNQPQHF,TGTGCCTGGACTTCGACAGGGAATCAGCCCCAGCATTTT
NA,TRBJ1-5,TRBV2,NA,CASSVAANQPQHF,TGTGCCAGCAGTGTGGCAGCCAATCAGCCCCAGCATTTT
few,TRBJ2-1,TRBV28,NA,CASTTYNEQFF,TGTGCCTCGACCACCTACAATGAGCAGTTCTTC
NA,TRBJ2-3,TRBV29-1,NA,CSVESDPDTQYF,TGCAGCGTTGAGTCAGATCCAGATACGCAGTATTTT